This T cell receptor beta chain was sequenced for a study of cytomegalovirus exposure and HLA in healthy donors. Study-level results: CMV serostatus stood as the only immune exposure information on hand.

Germline CDR1 ENHRY, CDR2 SYGVKD. The CDR3 spans 13 residues. V was trimmed by 6 bases and J by 7 bases, leaving 12 bases between them. On this clone: Its cognate antigen is unknown.

13 Jbeta primers and 60 Vbeta primers were used for the PCR. How the authors handled the data: In a later analysis, of around 85 million unique beta chains, 9 million to 11 million appeared in at least two donors. Data came from immunoSEQ multiplex PCR; TCRdb stores just in-frame clones and leaves some out. For V, J and clone size, that table is used; D and trimming come from the DNA. The sample includes approximately 200,000 clones, 70% to 75% seen only once; the top ten take approximately 4.8%. The clonotype was recovered from a man aged 25 to 40 in good health and CMV-seropositive. The rearrangement uses TRBV10-3 and TRBJ1-4; a possible D gene is TRBD1 (5 bases). Input material: PBMCs. CDR3 protein: CAIRGEGGEKLFF. Here the CDR3 DNA reads TGTGCCATCAGAGGGGAGGGCGGTGAAAAACTGTTTTTT.